Below are 11 T cell receptor beta chains sequenced from a single sample in a study of T cells in women clearing cervical HPV infection. This table comes from immunoSEQ multiplex PCR, and its TCRdb copy is limited to in-frame clones, with some not included. The sample totals fewer than 40,000 clones; its top ten clones hold approximately 4.2%. The sequenced sample was blood buffy coat. The receptor source for this set is a woman aged 18-69 years with a cervical HPV16 infection that either progressed to CIN3+ or cleared (not recorded which).

As concerns this clone: The read gets to within 3 residues of the CDR3 end, and the germline J gene fills in the rest. J is TRBJ1-4 and V is TRBV12-5, with D possibly matching TRBD1 (5 bases). The CDR3 has 15 residues. CDR1 is LGHNT and CDR2 is FRNRAP in the germline V gene. With 1 base removed from V and 8 bases from J, the gap between germline ends came to 14 bases. The CDR3: CASGLGPGIGEKLFF. The sequenced CDR3 bases are TGTGCTAGTGGTTTGGGCCCAGGGATCGGGGAAAAA. Full variable domain (remainder filled in from reference TRBV12-5 and TRBJ1-4): DARVTQTPRHKVTEMGQEVTMRCQPILGHNTVFWYRQTMMQGLELLAYFRNRAPLDDSGMPKDRFSAEMPDATLATLKIQPSEPRDSAVYFCASGLGPGIGEKLFFGSGTQLSVL.

As to this clone: The CDR3 end is not reached by the read, which stops 3 residues before it; the germline J gene fills it in. The chain employs TRBV30 and TRBJ1-5, with no clear D. V shed 0 bases and J shed 1 base, with 7 bases lying between them. This CDR3 comprises 14 residues. The germline V gene encodes CDR1 GTSNPN and CDR2 SVGIG (reference sequence). CDR3 amino acids: CAWSVSGSNQPQHF. The sequenced CDR3 bases are TGTGCCTGGAGTGTATCGGGGAGCAATCAGCCC.

With respect to this clone: The CDR3 goes on 3 residues after the read ends, and that part is filled in from the germline J gene. The gene calls are TRBV7-8 and TRBJ2-7; TRBD1 aligns across 7 bases. This CDR3 comprises 17 residues. J lost 4 bases, V lost 2 bases, and 14 bases had no gene match. CDR1 SGHVS and CDR2 FQNEAQ come from the germline V gene. This CDR3 is CASSLRGAGGALYEQYF. The DNA read from the CDR3 is TGTGCCAGCAGCTTAAGGGGCGCAGGGGGAGCATTATACGAG.

Remarks on this clone: The read ends 3 residues before the CDR3 terminus; that terminus is restored from the germline J gene. The chain joins TRBV6-4 to TRBJ2-3; 11 bases are shared with TRBD2. The CDR3 is 16 amino acids. CDR1 is MRHNA and CDR2 is SNTAGT in the germline V gene. V shed 0 bases and J 3 bases; nucleotides not matched to a gene: 2. CDR3 loop: CASSDSGTSGTDTQYF. The sequenced CDR3 bases are TGTGCCAGCAGTGACTCAGGGACTAGCGGAACAGATACG.

Comments on this clone: The read halts 3 residues ahead of the CDR3 end, with the missing end drawn from the germline J gene. The rearrangement joins TRBV2 to TRBJ2-5, with TRBD1 identical over 11 bases. In germline, CDR1 is SNHLY, CDR2 FYNNEI. The trim removed 6 bases at V and 5 bases at J, leaving 8 bases unmatched. The CDR3 covers 15 residues. The sequenced part of the CDR3 DNA is TGTGCCAGCAGCCCGGGACAGGGGGGTTGGGAGACC. It specifies CASSPGQGGWET. The whole CDR3 is CASSPGQGGWETQYF.

Regarding this clone: The CDR3 end falls 3 residues outside the read, so it is completed with the germline J gene. The V call is TRBV20-1, the J call TRBJ2-3; a weak D match, TRBD1 (5 bases). Trimming shortened V by 2 bases and J by 4 bases, and 16 bases separated the two germline ends. Per the germline V gene, CDR1 is DFQATT and CDR2 is SNEGSKA (reference sequence). The CDR3 extends over 15 amino acids. The CDR3 sequence: CSARQGEVVADTQYF. The sequenced part of the CDR3 DNA is TGCAGTGCTAGACAGGGCGAGGTAGTAGCAGATACG.

The part of the CDR3 DNA that was read is TGTGCCATCAGTGACGGGACAGGGTCGAATCAGCCC. Amino acids: CAISDGTGSNQP. The full CDR3 is CAISDGTGSNQPQHF. The chain carries TRBV10-3 and TRBJ1-5, with 9 nucleotides matching TRBD1. The read is 3 residues too short to cover the CDR3 end, so that end is filled in from the germline J gene. The V gene end was trimmed by 3 bases and the J gene end by 4 bases; junction bases not matched to a gene: 4. Per germline, CDR1 ENHRY and CDR2 SYGVKD. The CDR3 extends over 15 amino acids.

Comment on this clone: The CDR3 goes on 3 residues after the read ends, and that part is filled in from the germline J gene. The chain is built from TRBV18 and TRBJ2-7, with TRBD1 matching over 8 bases. This CDR3 has 14 amino acids. Germline CDR1 is KGHSH and CDR2 is LQKENI. The J segment lost 5 bases and the V segment lost 6 bases, leaving 9 bases of the junction unmatched. CDR3: CASSTGAGGNEQYF. The part of the CDR3 DNA that was read is TGTGCCAGCTCGACAGGAGCAGGGGGCAACGAG.

Details on this clone: A read error may account for a junction end that differs from germline. The read ends 3 residues shy of where the CDR3 ends; the end is completed using the germline J gene. This chain uses TRBV4-2 with TRBJ2-3; 10 positions agree with TRBD2. The V gene's germline CDR1 is LGHNA and CDR2 YNFKEQ. This CDR3 is built from 18 residues. The CDR3: CASSQASGSEARTDTQYF. The part of the CDR3 DNA that was read is TGCGCCAGCAGCCAAGCTAGCGGGAGCGAGGCACGCACAGATACG.

Regarding this clone: The read terminates 3 residues ahead of where the CDR3 ends, so the germline J gene completes it. The rearrangement uses TRBV7-2 and TRBJ2-5; 9 bases are shared with TRBD2. From germline, CDR1 is SGHTA and CDR2 FQGNSA. This CDR3 region has 15 residues. J lost 6 bases, V lost 3 bases, and 8 bases had no gene match. The CDR3 sequence: CASSLSSGGAKTQYF. The sequenced part of the CDR3 DNA is TGTGCCAGCAGCTTGAGTAGCGGGGGCGCGAAGACC.

In the case of this clone: The read is 3 residues too short to cover the CDR3 end, so that end is filled in from the germline J gene. The rearrangement uses TRBV6-4 and TRBJ1-6; 7 nucleotides agree with TRBD1. In germline, CDR1 is MRHNA, CDR2 SNTAGT. The V gene end was trimmed by 4 bases and the J gene end by 5 bases; junction bases not matched to a gene: 5. This CDR3 region has 15 residues. CDR3 sequence reads: CASSVAGTDNSPLHF. The CDR3 bases that were read are TGTGCCAGCAGTGTAGCCGGGACAGATAATTCACCC.